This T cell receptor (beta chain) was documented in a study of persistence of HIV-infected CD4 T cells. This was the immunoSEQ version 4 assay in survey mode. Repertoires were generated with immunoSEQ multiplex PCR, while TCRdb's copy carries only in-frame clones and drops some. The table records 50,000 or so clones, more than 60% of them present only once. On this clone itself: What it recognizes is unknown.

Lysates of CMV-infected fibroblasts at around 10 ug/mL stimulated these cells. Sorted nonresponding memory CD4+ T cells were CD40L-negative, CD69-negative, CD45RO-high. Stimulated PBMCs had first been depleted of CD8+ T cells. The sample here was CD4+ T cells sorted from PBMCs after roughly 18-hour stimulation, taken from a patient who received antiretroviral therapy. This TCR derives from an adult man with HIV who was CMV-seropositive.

This CDR3 is CASSIYRDSHNQPQHF. The DNA of the CDR3 is TGTGCCAGTAGTATATATCGGGACAGCCACAATCAGCCCCAGCATTTT. This rearrangement joins TRBV19 to TRBJ1-5; 7 nucleotides align to TRBD1. The V gene end was trimmed by 2 bases and the J gene end by 3 bases; junction bases not matched to a gene: 7. Germline-derived CDR1 and CDR2 are LNHDA and SQIVND (reference sequence). The CDR3 covers 16 residues. Filled out from reference TRBV19 and TRBJ1-5, the complete variable domain reads DGGITQSPKYLFRKEGQNVTLSCEQNLNHDAMYWYRQDPGQGLRLIYYSQIVNDFQKGDIAEGYSVSREKKESFPLTVTSAQKNPTAFYLCASSIYRDSHNQPQHFGDGTRLSIL.